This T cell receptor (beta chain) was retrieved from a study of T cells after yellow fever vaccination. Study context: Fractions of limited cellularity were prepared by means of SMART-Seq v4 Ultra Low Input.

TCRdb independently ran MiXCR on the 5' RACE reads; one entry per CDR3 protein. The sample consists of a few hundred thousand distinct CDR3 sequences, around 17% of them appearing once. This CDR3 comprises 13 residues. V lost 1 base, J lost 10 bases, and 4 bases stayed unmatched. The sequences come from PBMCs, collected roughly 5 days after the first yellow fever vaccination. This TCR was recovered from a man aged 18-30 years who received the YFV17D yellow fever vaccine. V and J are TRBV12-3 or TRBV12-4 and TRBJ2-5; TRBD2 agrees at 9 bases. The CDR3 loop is CASSLVLAGSQYF. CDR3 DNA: TGTGCCAGCAGTTTAGTTCTAGCGGGGAGCCAGTACTTC.